These 22 T cell receptor beta chains came from one sample sequenced in a study of blood T cell repertoires in COVID-19. Sequenced by immunoSEQ multiplex PCR; TCRdb stores in-frame clones only, minus some. Of under 200,000 clones detected, about 85% appear once; the ten largest clones hold approximately 5.6%. Sample: PBMCs or T cells enriched from blood (not recorded which). The receptors were sampled from a middle-aged woman with acute COVID-19.

The chain joins TRBV5-1 to TRBJ2-5; 9 bases align to TRBD2. Germline values: CDR1 SGHRS, CDR2 YFSETQ. The CDR3 runs to 15 residues. V dropped 0 bases and J dropped 3; count of bases not matched to a gene: 3. The DNA of the CDR3 is TGCGCCAGCAGCTTGGACGGGACTAGCAAAGAGACCCAGTACTTC. Translated: CASSLDGTSKETQYF. The full variable domain, its missing parts supplied by reference TRBV5-1 and TRBJ2-5, is KAGVTQTPRYLIKTRGQQVTLSCSPISGHRSVSWYQQTPGQGLQFLFEYFSETQRNKGNFPGRFSGRQFSNSRSEMNVSTLELGDSALYLCASSLDGTSKETQYFGPGTRLLVL.

V gene TRBV10-2 combines with J gene TRBJ2-2, with D uncertain. The V end lost 8 bases, the J end lost 3 bases, and 10 bases lay between the germline ends. Germline CDR1 and CDR2: WSHSY and SAAADI. The CDR3 runs 13 residues. The CDR3 is CASLQEDTGELFF. The DNA of the CDR3 is TGCGCCAGCTTACAAGAGGACACCGGGGAGCTGTTTTTT.

This chain joins TRBV11-2 and TRBJ2-5; D possibly corresponds to TRBD1 (5 bases). CDR1 SGHAT and CDR2 FQNNGV come from the germline V gene. Trimming cost V 0 bases and J 0 bases, with 11 bases left between them. This CDR3 has 16 amino acids. CDR3 amino acids: CASSLDRSGYQETQYF. Written as DNA, the CDR3 is TGTGCCAGCAGCTTAGACCGTTCAGGGTACCAAGAGACCCAGTACTTC. The full variable domain, in which reference TRBV11-2 and TRBJ2-5 provide the parts outside the CDR3, is EAGVAQSPRYKIIEKRQSVAFWCNPISGHATLYWYQQILGQGPKLLIQFQNNGVVDDSQLPKDRFSAERLKGVDSTLKIQPAKLEDSAVYLCASSLDRSGYQETQYFGPGTRLLVL.

This clone was observed once. The genes are TRBV5-4 and TRBJ2-7; maybe TRBD2 (5 bases). The CDR3 spans 14 residues. V lost 2 bases to trimming and J lost 1 base, with 10 bases between them. CDR1 is SGHNT, CDR2 YYREEE, per germline (reference sequence). The CDR3 reads CASSFGGSSYEQYF. The CDR3 nucleotides are TGTGCCAGCAGCTTTGGCGGGTCGTCCTACGAGCAGTACTTC.

The chain is built from TRBV6-5 and TRBJ1-3, with D maybe TRBD1 (6 bases). From germline, CDR1 is MNHEY and CDR2 SVGAGI. The CDR3 extends over 15 amino acids. Trimming pared 6 bases from V and 4 bases from J, leaving 16 bases between. The CDR3 bases are TGTGCCAGCAGCGTGGACAGCGGCCGAGGAAACACCATATATTTT. This sequence encodes CASSVDSGRGNTIYF.

This clone was picked up a small number of times. The genes are TRBV9 and TRBJ1-2, with 9 bases lining up with TRBD1. CDR3 size: 15 residues. The J segment lost 6 bases and the V segment lost 3 bases, leaving 9 bases of the junction unmatched. CDR1 and CDR2 (germline): SGDLS, YYNGEE. This CDR3 reads CASSAYSDRGNGYTF. DNA for the CDR3: TGTGCCAGCAGCGCTTATTCGGACAGGGGAAATGGCTACACCTTC.

V and J are TRBV9 and TRBJ2-1; D gene ambiguous. Germline V lookup: CDR1 SGDLS, CDR2 YYNGEE. Deletions cut 0 bases from V and 10 bases from J, with 17 bases between. The CDR3 totals 15 residues. CDR3 loop: CASSVDPDARREQFF. The CDR3, as DNA: TGTGCCAGCAGCGTAGATCCAGACGCTCGGCGGGAGCAGTTCTTC.

This clone was observed a few times. The chain carries TRBV7-2 and TRBJ2-5, with D perhaps matching TRBD1 (6 bases). CDR1 is SGHTA, CDR2 FQGNSA, per germline. This CDR3 contains 13 residues. V was pared by 7 bases and J by 4 bases, with 13 bases between. CDR3: CASTQRGGETQYF. The CDR3 DNA reads TGTGCCAGCACCCAGAGAGGGGGAGAGACCCAGTACTTC.

V is TRBV5-6 and J is TRBJ2-5; possible D gene TRBD2, 6 bases. The CDR3 extends over 13 amino acids. V was trimmed by 0 bases and J by 6 bases, leaving 9 bases between them. The V gene's germline CDR1 is SGHDT and CDR2 YYEEEE. The CDR3 nucleotides are TGTGCCAGCAGCTTGGCGGGAGTACAGACCCAGTACTTC. Its translation: CASSLAGVQTQYF.

V is TRBV18 and J is TRBJ2-3; TRBD2 matches at 11 bases. The ends lost 2 bases at V and 3 bases at J; junction bases unmatched: 13. The germline V gene encodes CDR1 KGHSH and CDR2 LQKENI. The CDR3 loop spans 19 amino acids. In DNA form, the CDR3 reads TGTGCCAGCTCACCAAGTGGGCCGATAGCGGGAGGGCCAACAGATACGCAGTATTTT. It translates to CASSPSGPIAGGPTDTQYF.

The chain is built from TRBV2 and TRBJ1-1; 11 nucleotides match TRBD1. Trimming cost V 7 bases and J 4 bases; bases outside gene matches: 8. There are 15 residues in the CDR3. Germline V gives CDR1 SNHLY, CDR2 FYNNEI. CDR3 amino acids: CASTADRGLSTEAFF. The CDR3 DNA reads as TGTGCCAGCACGGCGGACAGGGGGCTTAGCACTGAAGCTTTCTTT.

CDR3 in DNA: TGTGCCAGTACTAGACAGGGGGAGACGTATGGCTACACCTTC. Protein sequence: CASTRQGETYGYTF. The gene calls are TRBV19 and TRBJ1-2; TRBD1 agrees at 9 bases. J lost 5 bases, V lost 7 bases, and 8 bases had no gene match. CDR3 length: 14 amino acids. The V gene's germline CDR1 is LNHDA and CDR2 SQIVND (reference sequence). Together with reference TRBV19 and TRBJ1-2, the CDR3 gives the full variable domain: DGGITQSPKYLFRKEGQNVTLSCEQNLNHDAMYWYRQDPGQGLRLIYYSQIVNDFQKGDIAEGYSVSREKKESFPLTVTSAQKNPTAFYLCASTRQGETYGYTFGSGTRLTVV.

The chain couples TRBV6-2 or TRBV6-3 to TRBJ2-5; 7 bases match TRBD1. Germline loops: CDR1 MNHEY, CDR2 SVGEGT. Unmatched junction bases numbered 7, after V lost 4 bases and J lost 2 bases. The length of the CDR3 is 15 residues. The chain's CDR3 is CASSSQTGKQETQYF. In DNA form, the CDR3 reads TGTGCCAGCAGTTCCCAGACAGGGAAGCAAGAGACCCAGTACTTC.

Note on this clone: A much larger clone sits a single nucleotide away, making a read error possible. The same CDR3 also results from other DNA sequences found in this sample. The chain recombines TRBV4-1 with TRBJ1-6; 9 nucleotides match TRBD1. This CDR3 spans 15 amino acids. CDR1 is MGHRA, CDR2 YSYEKL, per germline. Trimming removed 3 bases from V and 5 bases from J; junction bases left unmatched: 2. The CDR3 loop reads CASSHRDRDNSPLHF. The CDR3 DNA sequence: TGCGCCAGCAGCCACCGGGACAGGGATAATTCACCCCTCCACTTT.

The chain carries TRBV25-1 and TRBJ1-4; 9 positions agree with TRBD1. The germline V gene has CDR1 MGHDK and CDR2 SYGVNS. The CDR3 covers 15 residues. Losses at the gene ends were 2 bases for V and 6 bases for J; bases not matched to a gene: 4. CDR3 residues: CASSEGGQGDEKLFF. DNA of the CDR3: TGTGCCAGCAGTGAAGGGGGACAGGGAGATGAAAAACTGTTTTTT.

The chain links TRBV5-1 to TRBJ1-1; TRBD1 matches at 7 bases. Germline CDR1 reads SGHRS; CDR2 reads YFSETQ. V lost 4 bases and J lost 11; bases outside the gene matches: 20. This CDR3 comprises 16 residues. The CDR3 loop reads CASSPRSDRAGPGAFF. The CDR3 bases are TGCGCCAGCAGCCCTCGTTCCGACAGGGCGGGCCCTGGGGCTTTCTTT.

V is TRBV19 and J is TRBJ1-2, with 11 bases that match TRBD1. CDR1 and CDR2 (germline): LNHDA, SQIVND (reference sequence). This CDR3 spans 16 amino acids. Losses at the gene ends were 4 bases for V and 3 bases for J; bases not matched to a gene: 7. CDR3 residues: CASSTPRTGGDYGYTF. CDR3 bases: TGTGCCAGTAGTACCCCTCGGACAGGGGGCGACTATGGCTACACCTTC.

This chain joins TRBV29-1 and TRBJ2-1, with TRBD2 matching over 7 bases. After removal of 1 base from V and 0 bases from J, the junction contained 0 bases not matched to a gene. CDR1 and CDR2 (germline): SQVTM, ANQGSEA. This CDR3 is 14 amino acids long. In DNA, the CDR3 is TGCAGCGTTGAAGGGACTAGCTCCTACAATGAGCAGTTCTTC. This codes for CSVEGTSSYNEQFF.

V usage is TRBV12-5 and J usage is TRBJ1-1, with 7 bases matching TRBD1. The CDR3 spans 16 residues. V was pared by 0 bases and J by 4 bases, with 8 bases of the junction left unmatched. Germline V gene lookup returns CDR1 LGHNT and CDR2 FRNRAP. The CDR3 sequence: CASGLVTGMGTTEAFF. The CDR3 region has the DNA TGTGCTAGTGGTTTGGTGACAGGGATGGGGACCACTGAAGCTTTCTTT.

The V and J genes are TRBV5-6 and TRBJ2-1; D ambiguous. CDR1 is SGHDT and CDR2 is YYEEEE in the germline V gene. V shed 5 bases and J shed 0 bases, with 9 bases lying between them. The CDR3 is 14 residues long. As DNA, the CDR3 is TGTGCCAGCAGTGACTTCAACTCCTACAATGAGCAGTTCTTC. Amino acid sequence: CASSDFNSYNEQFF.

The chain carries TRBV13 and TRBJ1-1, with 10 bases lining up with TRBD1. The CDR3 loop spans 15 amino acids. Germline CDR1 reads PRHDT; CDR2 reads FYEKMQ (reference sequence). V lost 4 bases and J lost 4; bases outside the gene matches: 6. In DNA, the CDR3 is TGTGCCAGCAGCTCGGGACAGGGGTGGTTCACTGAAGCTTTCTTT. Its protein is CASSSGQGWFTEAFF.

V is TRBV7-2 and J is TRBJ1-2; 7 nucleotides line up with TRBD1. Germline loops: CDR1 SGHTA, CDR2 FQGNSA. J lost 6 bases, V lost 5 bases, and 6 bases had no gene match. CDR3 length equals 13 residues. CDR3 region: CASSIDRDDGYTF. CDR3 DNA sequence: TGTGCCAGCAGCATCGACAGGGACGATGGCTACACCTTC.